This T cell receptor (beta chain) is drawn from a study of shared clonotypes between healthy human individuals. Regarding the study as a whole: Sequencing depth was predicted to influence how clonotypes are shared among donors.

Germline V gene sequence: CDR1 LNHDA, CDR2 SQIVND (reference sequence). V lost 6 bases and J 2 bases, leaving 16 bases between the germline ends. The CDR3 contains 15 residues. The protocol was immunoSEQ multiplex PCR, while the TCRdb copy is restricted to in-frame clones and leaves out a portion. Here the sample spans about 330,000 clones, approximately 74% being singletons. This clone was found a few times. The antigen remains undetermined. The rearrangement uses TRBV19 and TRBJ1-1, with D perhaps TRBD1 (5 bases). This TCR came from a man between 25 and 39 years old in good health. The sequenced sample was memory CD4+ T cells sorted from blood. As for subset: CD45RA-negative fraction. This CDR3 is CASSRGEYLNTEAFF. CDR3 DNA sequence: TGTGCCAGTAGCCGGGGGGAGTACCTAAACACTGAAGCTTTCTTT.